A single TCR beta chain is shown here with its context. Its target is unknown. Germline assignment: CDR1 MDHEN and CDR2 SYDVKM. Between the trimmed V and J ends, which lost 5 bases and 0 bases, there was a span of 11 bases. CDR3 length: 15 residues. cDNA libraries for TCR beta contained unique molecular identifiers. Each CDR3 protein gets one entry after TCRdb re-called the PCR reads with MiXCR. Among around 440,000 distinct CDR3 sequences listed, less than 45% were seen once. This specimen comes from a study of post-analysis software for immune sequencing data. Study-level findings and limits: Controls showed lower frequencies than patients for roughly five TRBV segments, and TRBV5-6, TRBV5-1 and TRBV20-1 were among these.

The sequenced sample was blood. The chain carries TRBV28 and TRBJ1-5; possible D gene TRBD1, 5 bases. This receptor was identified in a girl aged 10 to 17 with multiple sclerosis. CDR3 residues: CASSTTDYSNQPQHF. In nucleotides, the CDR3 is TGTGCCAGCAGTACGACAGATTATAGCAATCAGCCCCAGCATTTT. The whole variable domain, remainder taken from reference TRBV28 and TRBJ1-5, is DVKVTQSSRYLVKRTGEKVFLECVQDMDHENMFWYRQDPGLGLRLIYFSYDVKMKEKGDIPEGYSVSREKKERFSLILESASTNQTSMYLCASSTTDYSNQPQHFGDGTRLSIL.